The 3 T cell receptor beta chains below all came from one sample that was sequenced in a study of control samples from healthy donors and cancer patients. This table comes from immunoSEQ multiplex PCR, and its TCRdb copy is limited to in-frame clones, with some not included. The sample comprises approximately 100,000 clones, 88% of which are singletons, and around 14% rests with the top ten. The sample was blood. The receptors here all came from a young man in good health.

This clone has just one count. The genes are TRBV13 and TRBJ2-1; no reliable D call. The CDR3 loop spans 14 amino acids. Germline V lookup: CDR1 PRHDT, CDR2 FYEKMQ (reference sequence). Trimming left V 5 bases short and J 0 bases short, with 8 bases between. As DNA, the CDR3 is TGTGCCAGCAGCCCGCGTGACTCCTACAATGAGCAGTTCTTC. Translating it yields CASSPRDSYNEQFF.

This clone occurred once. The chain employs TRBV3-1 (or the pseudogene TRBV3-2) and TRBJ2-4; D may be TRBD2 (5 bases). V was pared by 4 bases and J by 3 bases, with 13 bases between. The CDR3 is made up of 15 amino acids. Per germline, CDR1 LGHDT and CDR2 YNNKEL (reference sequence). The CDR3 DNA sequence: TGTGCCAGCAGCCCCCGGGATGAAGGCAAAAACATTCAGTACTTC. It specifies CASSPRDEGKNIQYF.

The chain carries TRBV10-3 and TRBJ2-4; D ambiguous. CDR1 and CDR2 from the germline V gene are ENHRY and SYGVKD. The CDR3 totals 14 residues. Trimming stripped 2 bases from V and 8 bases from J, with 13 bases between. Here the CDR3 reads CAISEKQNVDIQYF. The CDR3 DNA follows: TGTGCCATCAGTGAGAAGCAGAACGTGGACATTCAGTACTTC.